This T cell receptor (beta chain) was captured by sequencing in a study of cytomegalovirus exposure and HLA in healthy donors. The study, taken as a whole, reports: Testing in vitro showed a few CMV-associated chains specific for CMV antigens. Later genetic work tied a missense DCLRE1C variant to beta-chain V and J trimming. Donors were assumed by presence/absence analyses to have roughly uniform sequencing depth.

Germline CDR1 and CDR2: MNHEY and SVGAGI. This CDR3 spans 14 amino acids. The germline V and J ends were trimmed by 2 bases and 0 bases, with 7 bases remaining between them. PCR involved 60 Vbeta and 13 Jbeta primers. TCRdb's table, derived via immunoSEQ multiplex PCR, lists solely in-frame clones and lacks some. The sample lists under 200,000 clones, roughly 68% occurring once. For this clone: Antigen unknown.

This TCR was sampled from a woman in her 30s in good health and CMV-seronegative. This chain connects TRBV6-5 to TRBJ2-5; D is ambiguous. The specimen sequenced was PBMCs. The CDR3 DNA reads TGTGCCAGCAGTTACGCTGGCAACCAAGAGACCCAGTACTTC. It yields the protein CASSYAGNQETQYF.